This T cell receptor beta chain appears in the sequencing data of a study of Ad26.COV2.S vaccination and SARS-CoV-2 variants. Background on the study: Donor allocation was to the COV1001 Ad26.COV2.S trial arm. The study's findings and limits: Spike-specific responses of CD8+ and CD4+ T cells were reported to display substantial breadth after vaccination.

The sample's treatment: 15 to 20 received Ad26.COV2.S at low or high dose, single or two shots; about 5 received placebo; per-sample allocation not given. The samples date from day 63 after the first vaccine or placebo injection. Vaccine was an Ad26 vector expressing Wuhan-strain SARS-CoV-2 spike. On this clone: The antigen is not known.

Germline lookup yields CDR1 LNHDA and CDR2 SQIVND (reference sequence). CDR3 length equals 15 residues. Between the trimmed V and J ends, which lost 5 bases and 8 bases, there was a span of 21 bases. Assay: immunoSEQ multiplex PCR; the TCRdb copy retains only in-frame clones and omits some. The sample holds hundreds of thousands of clones, around 92% seen once. The starting material was peripheral blood, obtained in a trial of Ad26.COV2.S vaccine versus placebo. This chain uses TRBV19 with TRBJ1-2; TRBD1 might be the D (6 bases). The receptor was derived from a person between 18 and 65 years old who received the Ad26.COV2.S COVID-19 vaccine or a placebo. CDR3 DNA sequence: TGTGCCAGTAGTGCTGCAACAGGGATCCCTATCGGCTACACCTTC. Its translation is CASSAATGIPIGYTF.